In its sample, the clone carrying this T cell receptor beta chain was seen a few times. Each CDR3 protein is one row after TCRdb ran MiXCR on the 5' RACE reads. This repertoire shows roughly 170,000 distinct CDR3 sequences, approximately 18% found once; its top ten account for more than 3%. The data were taken from a study of T-cell memory formation after mild COVID-19. This receptor was identified in a man between 18 and 29 years old who had mild COVID-19 (a few samples of this study predate the infection). Cell type and time point are not known. Sequenced sample: PBMCs or a T cell subset sorted from them (not recorded which).

The CDR3 protein is CASSYSAGKGEQYV. The CDR3 nucleotides read TGTGCCAGCAGTTACTCCGCAGGGAAGGGCGAGCAGTACGTC. V is TRBV6-6 and J is TRBJ2-7, with D possibly matching TRBD1 (5 bases). The CDR3 is 14 residues long. With 0 bases removed from V and 6 bases from J, the gap between germline ends came to 12 bases. CDR1 MNHNY and CDR2 SVGAGI come from the germline V gene (reference sequence).